This T cell receptor (beta chain) was captured by sequencing in a study of blood T cells in healthy people across ages. Study-level results: A greater number of naive CD4+ cells and higher diversity distinguished long-lived donors from aged donors. The unsorted PBMCs prevented any conclusive comparison of naive versus antigen-experienced cells.

Regarding this clonotype: Its specificity is unknown.

Next came a second PCR, run for roughly 6 to 11 cycles, which used a sample-barcoded 5' primer along with a J-beta primer mix. TCRdb re-called the 5' RACE reads with MiXCR, one entry per CDR3 protein. The table lists 500,000 to 550,000 distinct CDR3 sequences, under 30% of them singletons. Germline CDR1 and CDR2: LGHNA and YSLEER. The CDR3 is 15 amino acids. Between the trimmed V and J ends, which lost 1 base and 9 bases, there was a span of 18 bases. These data also formed part of another study, on T cells of mothers and their children.

Specimen: blood. The genes are TRBV4-3 and TRBJ1-1; the D is unclear. The source of this sequence is a boy under 18 in good health. CDR3 sequence reads: CASSQGSNQVDQAFF. In DNA, the CDR3 is TGCGCCAGCAGCCAAGGGTCAAACCAAGTTGATCAAGCTTTCTTT.